One and the same sample provided the 16 T cell receptor beta chains below, sequenced in a study of blood T cells in healthy people across ages. Then a second PCR, running roughly 6 to 11 cycles, was carried out with a sample-barcoded 5' primer and a J-beta primer mix. TCRdb analysed the 5' RACE reads with MiXCR anew, one entry per CDR3 protein. Of around 900,000 distinct CDR3 sequences in the sample, 25% to 35% were seen once. The sequencing sample was made of blood. The source is a woman older than 75 in good health.

This clonotype was recorded many times. The chain recombines TRBV7-9 with TRBJ2-1; TRBD1 matches 9 bases. Germline assignment: CDR1 SEHNR and CDR2 FQNEAQ (reference sequence). The CDR3 spans 15 residues. The ends lost 6 bases at V and 7 bases at J; junction bases unmatched: 10. In nucleotides, the CDR3 is TGTGCCAGCAGAATAACAGGGGGCAGGGGGAATGAGCAGTTCTTC. It is translated as CASRITGGRGNEQFF.

This clonotype was seen repeatedly, ten times or more. The chain has TRBV5-5 and TRBJ2-7; weak D call: TRBD1 (5 bases). In germline, CDR1 is SGHKS, CDR2 YYEKEE (reference sequence). Trimming took 0 bases from V and 2 from J, leaving 9 bases between them. The CDR3 has 14 amino acids. The CDR3 nucleotides read TGTGCCAGCAGCTTGGCTGCAGGGACCTACGAGCAGTACTTC. This translates into CASSLAAGTYEQYF.

In nucleotides, the CDR3 is TGTGCCAGCAGTTTAAGGGGGGCGACTAGCGGGGGCACAGATACGCAGTATTTT. The encoded protein is CASSLRGATSGGTDTQYF. The rearrangement joins TRBV27 to TRBJ2-3, with 11 positions matching TRBD2. In germline, CDR1 is MNHEY, CDR2 SMNVEV (reference sequence). The CDR3 totals 18 residues. The V segment lost 2 bases and the J segment 1 base; nucleotides outside the gene matches: 8.

This clonotype was seen a few times. The rearrangement links TRBV5-1 to TRBJ2-2, with 7 bases matching TRBD1. CDR1 is SGHRS and CDR2 is YFSETQ in the germline V gene. J was trimmed by 2 bases and V by 4 bases; bases with no gene match: 11. This CDR3 comprises 17 residues. For the CDR3, the DNA is TGCGCCAGCAGCCATTTTTTACAGGGGCCAAACACCGGGGAGCTGTTTTTT. It specifies CASSHFLQGPNTGELFF.

This clonotype showed up just a few times. This chain joins TRBV6-5 and TRBJ1-2; 7 bases fit TRBD1. This CDR3 spans 12 amino acids. V trimming: 6 bases; J trimming: 6 bases; junction bases outside the gene matches: 4. CDR1 is MNHEY and CDR2 is SVGAGI in the germline V gene. CDR3 amino acids: CASSDRVHGYTF. The CDR3 nucleotides are TGTGCCAGCAGCGACAGGGTTCATGGCTACACCTTC.

The J gene is TRBJ2-3, the V gene TRBV9, with D perhaps given as TRBD1 or TRBD2 (5 bases each). The length of the CDR3 is 13 residues. Germline V gene sequence: CDR1 SGDLS, CDR2 YYNGEE. V was trimmed by 4 bases and J by 8 bases, leaving 14 bases between them. The CDR3 reads CASSPQGRGTQYF. The CDR3 nucleotides read TGTGCCAGCAGCCCTCAGGGCCGGGGTACGCAGTATTTT.

This rearrangement joins TRBV18 to TRBJ2-3, with D possibly called TRBD1 or TRBD2 (5 bases each). Germline V gives CDR1 KGHSH, CDR2 LQKENI. CDR3 size: 15 residues. Trimming removed 0 bases at V and 4 bases at J, with 11 bases between. The CDR3 region is CASSPPSRGADTQYF. In nucleotides, the CDR3 is TGTGCCAGCTCACCACCGTCTAGAGGGGCAGATACGCAGTATTTT.

This clonotype was recorded a few times. V is TRBV6-5 and J is TRBJ1-6, with TRBD1 as a possible D gene (5 bases). Germline V lookup: CDR1 MNHEY, CDR2 SVGAGI. V lost 3 bases, J lost 0 bases, and 27 bases lay in between. This CDR3 comprises 22 residues. CDR3 in DNA: TGTGCCAGCAGTTATCGCCCACCCTCAGGGTACCCATCCCTCTCCTATAATTCACCCCTCCACTTT. As protein: CASSYRPPSGYPSLSYNSPLHF.

In this sample, this clonotype turned up many times. A read error may produce the germline difference seen at one junction end. V gene TRBV7-7 combines with J gene TRBJ2-4; 7 bases are shared with TRBD1. The DNA end is a closer match to TRBJ2-7, so the J assignment may be wrong. The CDR3 has 13 residues. Germline assignment: CDR1 SSHAT and CDR2 FNYEAQ (reference sequence). In DNA, the CDR3 is TGTGCTAGCAGCCAAGGACAGGCCGGCGAGCAGTACTTC. It encodes CASSQGQAGEQYF.

V and J are TRBV10-3 and TRBJ1-6, with 7 positions matching TRBD1. V was pared by 1 base and J by 7 bases, with 4 bases of the junction left unmatched. The CDR3 length is 15 residues. The germline CDR1 and CDR2 sequences are ENHRY and SYGVKD. DNA for the CDR3: TGTGCCATCAGTGAGTTGACAGGGAACAATTCACCCCTCCACTTT. Encoded protein: CAISELTGNNSPLHF.

This chain links TRBV11-2 with TRBJ2-3, with a possible D match to TRBD1 (6 bases). Per the germline V gene, CDR1 is SGHAT and CDR2 is FQNNGV. The ends were cut back, 4 bases at V and 6 bases at J, with 17 bases in the middle. This CDR3 spans 15 amino acids. This CDR3 reads CASSSRGTEGDTQYF. The CDR3 coding sequence is TGTGCCAGCAGCTCGAGGGGGACGGAAGGGGATACGCAGTATTTT.

This clonotype was seen at least ten times. A read error is possible here, since a much larger clone lies one base away. The CDR3 DNA follows: TGTGCCAGCAGCTATGACAGGGGCAGTGAGCAGTACTTC. Translated, it gives CASSYDRGSEQYF. The chain employs TRBV7-2 and TRBJ2-5, with 8 bases aligning to TRBD1. The trim removed 4 bases at V and 11 bases at J, leaving 9 bases unmatched. The length of the CDR3 is 13 residues. Germline V gives CDR1 SGHTA, CDR2 FQGNSA.

A few counts support this clonotype. V and J are TRBV6-1 and TRBJ2-7; TRBD1 matches 8 bases. The CDR3 runs to 14 residues. The germline V gene encodes CDR1 MNHNS and CDR2 SASEGT. The trim removed 3 bases at V and 6 bases at J, leaving 7 bases unmatched. CDR3 DNA: TGTGCCAGCAGTGATAAGGCAGGGGGCCCCGAGCAGTACTTC. Translating gives CASSDKAGGPEQYF.

CDR3 sequence (DNA): TGTGCCAGCAGCAAAGTAGGTAATTCACCCCTCCACTTT. Translated, it gives CASSKVGNSPLHF. The J gene is TRBJ1-6, the V gene TRBV21-1. TRBV21-1 has pseudogene status. The CDR3 extends over 13 amino acids.

This clonotype was observed at least ten times. The chain uses TRBV4-3 and TRBJ2-1, with 8 positions matching TRBD2. The V segment lost 1 base and the J segment 6 bases; nucleotides outside the gene matches: 5. Germline CDR1 LGHNA, CDR2 YSLEER. This CDR3 has 15 amino acids. The DNA for the CDR3 is TGCGCCAGCAGCCAAGCGGGGGGGGCCGGCAATGAGCAGTTCTTC. It specifies CASSQAGGAGNEQFF.

With regard to this clonotype: It may be a read error: a sequence one base away is much more abundant. The V gene is TRBV20-1, the J gene TRBJ1-2; no clear D gene. V gave up 5 bases and J gave up 4 bases, with 14 bases separating them. Germline values: CDR1 DFQATT, CDR2 SNEGSKA (reference sequence). The CDR3 sequence is 13 residues long. CDR3 sequence reads: CSAPQTVSYGYTF. Written as DNA, the CDR3 is TGCAGTGCTCCTCAGACGGTTAGCTATGGCTACACCTTC.